Sequencing of this T cell receptor beta chain was carried out in a study of monozygotic twins with inflammatory bowel disease. Points from the study as a whole: Twins classed as concordant or discordant showed no difference in repertoire similarity, possibly from limited power.

For each CDR3 protein, TCRdb gives one entry from its re-call of the 5' RACE reads, without DNA. The sample totals 80,000 or so distinct CDR3 sequences. This CDR3 is built from 14 residues. The germline gives CDR1 MRHNA, CDR2 SNTAGT. As concerns this clonotype: Its antigen is undetermined.

This sequence originates from a human donor with ulcerative colitis or Crohn's disease, or a healthy co-twin of an affected twin (not recorded which). The V gene is TRBV6-4, the J gene TRBJ2-3. The sequencing input was blood. The CDR3 sequence: CASSDSTGGDTQYF.